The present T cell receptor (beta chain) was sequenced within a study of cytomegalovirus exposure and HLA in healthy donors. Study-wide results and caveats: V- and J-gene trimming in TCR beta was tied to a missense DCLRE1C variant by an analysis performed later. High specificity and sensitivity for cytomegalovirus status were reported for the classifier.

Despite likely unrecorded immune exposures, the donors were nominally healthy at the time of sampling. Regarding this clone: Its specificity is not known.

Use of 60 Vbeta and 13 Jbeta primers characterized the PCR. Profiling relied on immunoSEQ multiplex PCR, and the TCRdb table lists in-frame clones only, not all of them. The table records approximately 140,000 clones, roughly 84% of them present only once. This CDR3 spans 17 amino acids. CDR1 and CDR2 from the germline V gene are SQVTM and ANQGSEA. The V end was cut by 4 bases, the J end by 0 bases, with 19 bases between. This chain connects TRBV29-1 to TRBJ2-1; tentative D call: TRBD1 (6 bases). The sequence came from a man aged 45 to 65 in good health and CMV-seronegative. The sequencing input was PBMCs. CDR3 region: CSVAGRTGPSSYNEQFF. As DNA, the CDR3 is TGCAGCGTTGCCGGACGCACAGGGCCCAGCTCCTACAATGAGCAGTTCTTC.